Following are 15 T cell receptor beta chains from one sample sequenced in a study of T cells in Graves' hyperthyroidism and ophthalmopathy. What was amplified from RNA transcripts were TCR beta CDR3 regions. Carried out on the TCR CDR3, a first-round RT-PCR used the HTBI primer set. From the multiplex PCR reads, TCRdb called clonotypes with MiXCR, one entry per CDR3 protein. The sample lists 500,000 to 750,000 distinct CDR3 sequences, around 14% seen once, with over 6% in the top ten. The sequenced sample was blood. All receptors derive from a woman aged 18-30 years with Graves' ophthalmopathy.

This clonotype was recorded only once. The junction departs from germline at one end; a sequencing error may be responsible. This chain connects TRBV5-6 to TRBJ2-7; the D gene is possibly TRBD2 (7 bases). Germline V CDR1 and CDR2: SGHDT, YYEEEE. The CDR3 is 14 amino acids. CDR3 loop: CASRLGGGPYEQYF. In DNA, the CDR3 is TGTGCCAGCAGGTTGGGGGGGGGCCCCTACGAGCAGTACTTC.

This clonotype was seen repeatedly, ten times or more. The chain combines TRBV5-1 with TRBJ2-7, with 8 bases aligning to TRBD2. The germline gives CDR1 SGHRS, CDR2 YFSETQ. V gave up 2 bases and J gave up 7 bases; unmatched junction bases: 8. The CDR3 is 14 residues long. The CDR3 loop is CASSLSGGTAEQYF. CDR3 in DNA: TGCGCCAGCAGCTTAAGCGGGGGCACGGCGGAGCAGTACTTC.

This clonotype was detected many times. The chain combines TRBV4-2 with TRBJ1-1; 10 nucleotides line up with TRBD1. The CDR3 is made up of 18 amino acids. The V gene's germline CDR1 is LGHNA and CDR2 YNFKEQ. The ends lost 0 bases at V and 1 base at J; junction bases unmatched: 8. Here the CDR3 DNA reads TGTGCCAGCAGCCAAGACGACAGGGGGCGAAGTGGGAACACTGAAGCTTTCTTT. Its protein is CASSQDDRGRSGNTEAFF.

This clonotype appeared many times. The chain combines TRBV7-3 with TRBJ2-5, with D unresolved. The CDR3 runs to 13 residues. The germline V gene has CDR1 SGHTA and CDR2 FQGTGA. The V end lost 1 base, the J end lost 5 bases, and 8 bases lay between the germline ends. CDR3: CASSLNVRETQYF. The CDR3 nucleotides read TGTGCCAGCAGCTTAAATGTTAGGGAGACCCAGTACTTC.

The sample holds many counts of this clonotype. J is TRBJ2-7 and V is TRBV6-2 or TRBV6-3; D not certain. The CDR3 has 12 residues. Germline V gene lookup returns CDR1 MNHEY and CDR2 SVGEGT. V was shortened by 7 bases and J by 0 bases, with 7 bases between the two germline ends. In DNA form, the CDR3 reads TGTGCCAGCACAACGGGCTCCTACGAGCAGTACTTC. It yields the protein CASTTGSYEQYF.

This clonotype came up many times. CDR3 sequence: CASSQGASDEQFF. CDR3 bases: TGTGCCAGCTCACAGGGGGCATCCGATGAGCAGTTCTTC. The V call is TRBV28, the J call TRBJ2-1, with 9 bases matching TRBD1. Per the germline V gene, CDR1 is MDHEN and CDR2 is SYDVKM. V dropped 8 bases and J dropped 8; count of bases not matched to a gene: 7. The CDR3 extends over 13 amino acids. The full variable domain, its missing parts supplied by reference TRBV28 and TRBJ2-1, is DVKVTQSSRYLVKRTGEKVFLECVQDMDHENMFWYRQDPGLGLRLIYFSYDVKMKEKGDIPEGYSVSREKKERFSLILESASTNQTSMYLCASSQGASDEQFFGPGTRLTVL.

There are many counts of this clonotype. Here the CDR3 DNA reads TGTGCCAGCAAATTGGGGGTCAATCAGCCCCAGCATTTT. This codes for CASKLGVNQPQHF. The V gene is TRBV27, the J gene TRBJ1-5; the D gene is possibly TRBD1 (5 bases). Trimming stripped 7 bases from V and 3 bases from J, with 10 bases between. The CDR3 consists of 13 residues. From germline, CDR1 is MNHEY and CDR2 SMNVEV (reference sequence).

This clonotype was seen many times. The chain combines TRBV2 with TRBJ2-1; TRBD1 agrees at 8 bases. Germline values: CDR1 SNHLY, CDR2 FYNNEI. The junction had 10 bases not matched to a gene; V was cut back by 2 bases and J by 13 bases. The CDR3 consists of 14 residues. As DNA, the CDR3 is TGTGCCAGCAGTGAACAACCCCATGGACAGGGCCAGTTCTTC. Its translation is CASSEQPHGQGQFF.

Many counts were recorded for this clonotype. This chain links TRBV15 with TRBJ1-5, with D uncertain. The V end lost 0 bases, the J end lost 0 bases, and 12 bases lay between the germline ends. CDR1 is LNHNV and CDR2 is YYDKDF in the germline V gene (reference sequence). CDR3 length equals 17 residues. The CDR3 DNA reads as TGTGCCACCAGCAGAGACCGGACGGAATATAGCAATCAGCCCCAGCATTTT. It yields the protein CATSRDRTEYSNQPQHF.

A few counts support this clonotype. V and J are TRBV13 and TRBJ1-2; a possible D gene is TRBD1 (5 bases). The CDR3 covers 15 residues. CDR1 and CDR2 (germline): PRHDT, FYEKMQ (reference sequence). V was clipped by 0 bases and J by 4 bases, with 12 bases between them. CDR3 amino acids: CASSLGIGVFYGYTF. The CDR3 DNA is TGTGCCAGCAGCTTAGGGATAGGGGTCTTCTATGGCTACACCTTC.

Only a few counts were recorded for this clonotype. The V call is TRBV14, the J call TRBJ2-7; D gene ambiguous. V lost 5 bases and J 1 base, leaving 9 bases between the germline ends. CDR1 and CDR2 (germline): SGHDN, FVKESK. The CDR3 runs 13 residues. The CDR3 sequence is CASSKPRSYEQYF. The CDR3 DNA reads as TGTGCCAGCAGCAAACCTCGTTCCTACGAGCAGTACTTC.

This clonotype appeared many times. The chain is built from TRBV18 and TRBJ1-3; no reliable D call. CDR1 and CDR2 from the germline V gene are KGHSH and LQKENI. Trimming removed 3 bases from V and 0 bases from J, with 12 bases in between. The CDR3 contains 16 residues. CDR3 sequence reads: CASSPTVGASGNTIYF. DNA of the CDR3: TGTGCCAGCTCACCGACCGTAGGTGCCTCTGGAAACACCATATATTTT.

This clonotype was seen a handful of times. The genes are TRBV9 and TRBJ1-2; no reliable D call. Germline CDR1 is SGDLS and CDR2 is YYNGEE. The CDR3 extends over 16 amino acids. V shed 3 bases and J shed 2 bases, with 17 bases lying between them. In DNA, the CDR3 is TGTGCCAGCAGCGCTCGCCCCTACAGTGTCAACTATGGCTACACCTTC. Amino acids: CASSARPYSVNYGYTF. The full variable domain, completed using reference TRBV9 and TRBJ1-2, is DSGVTQTPKHLITATGQRVTLRCSPRSGDLSVYWYQQSLDQGLQFLIQYYNGEERAKGNILERFSAQQFPDLHSELNLSSLELGDSALYFCASSARPYSVNYGYTFGSGTRLTVV.

This clonotype occurred many times. CDR3 amino acids: CASSLDPGRVYEQYF. CDR3 nucleotides: TGTGCCAGCAGCTTAGATCCCGGGAGAGTTTACGAGCAGTACTTC. The V call is TRBV11-3, the J call TRBJ2-7, with a weak D call TRBD2 (6 bases). The CDR3 runs 15 residues. The V gene's germline CDR1 is SGHNT and CDR2 YENEEA. Trimming stripped 0 bases from V and 4 bases from J, with 13 bases between.

This clonotype was counted only a few times. This chain links TRBV6-1 with TRBJ2-3; TRBD1 aligns across 7 bases. The length of the CDR3 is 12 residues. The V gene's germline CDR1 is MNHNS and CDR2 SASEGT. The V and J ends lost 5 bases and 9 bases, in that order; junction bases with no gene match: 5. The CDR3 DNA follows: TGTGCCAGCAGTACCCAGGGGGACACGCAGTATTTT. Translated: CASSTQGDTQYF.